These 28 T cell receptor beta chains were all obtained from the same sample, sequenced in a study of blood T cell repertoires in COVID-19. Assay: immunoSEQ multiplex PCR; the TCRdb copy retains only in-frame clones and omits some. The table has about 94,000 clones, 75% to 90% seen once; the top ten hold 15% to 20%. The source material was peripheral blood. These receptors were taken from a human donor in a cohort sampled during active COVID-19.

This clone was detected a few times. V and J are TRBV19 and TRBJ1-5; TRBD1 might be the D (5 bases). The V end lost 7 bases, the J end lost 5 bases, and 18 bases lay between the germline ends. The CDR3 is made up of 15 amino acids. Germline assignment: CDR1 LNHDA and CDR2 SQIVND (reference sequence). CDR3 in amino acids: CASKRSGRWDQPQHF. The CDR3 coding sequence is TGTGCCAGTAAGAGGTCAGGGCGGTGGGATCAGCCCCAGCATTTT. The whole variable domain, filled in from reference TRBV19 and TRBJ1-5, reads DGGITQSPKYLFRKEGQNVTLSCEQNLNHDAMYWYRQDPGQGLRLIYYSQIVNDFQKGDIAEGYSVSREKKESFPLTVTSAQKNPTAFYLCASKRSGRWDQPQHFGDGTRLSIL.

The gene calls are TRBV20-1 and TRBJ2-7; D call uncertain. Trimming left V 6 bases short and J 4 bases short, with 10 bases between. The germline V gene encodes CDR1 DFQATT and CDR2 SNEGSKA (reference sequence). This CDR3 is built from 11 residues. CDR3 sequence (DNA): TGCAGTGCCACAGAGCCTTACGAGCAGTACTTC. It yields the protein CSATEPYEQYF.

A few counts support this clone. The V gene is TRBV7-9, the J gene TRBJ2-7; 7 positions match TRBD1. After removal of 5 bases from V and 7 bases from J, the junction contained 14 bases not matched to a gene. The CDR3 spans 15 residues. Germline-derived CDR1 and CDR2 are SEHNR and FQNEAQ (reference sequence). The CDR3 reads CASSPPLRQGSEQYF. The CDR3 DNA reads TGTGCCAGCAGCCCCCCCCTGAGACAGGGTTCTGAGCAGTACTTC.

This clone was seen a single time. The chain has TRBV14 and TRBJ2-7, with 8 bases aligning to TRBD2. Germline trimming cut 0 bases from V and 4 bases from J; bases unmatched to any gene: 11. The CDR3 consists of 17 residues. CDR1 is SGHDN and CDR2 is FVKESK in the germline V gene. The CDR3 loop reads CASSQEVVAGSSYEQYF. Written as DNA, the CDR3 is TGTGCCAGCAGCCAAGAGGTGGTAGCGGGATCTTCATACGAGCAGTACTTC.

The chain is built from TRBV2 and TRBJ2-3; 8 nucleotides agree with TRBD1. The J segment lost 3 bases and the V segment lost 7 bases, leaving 3 bases of the junction unmatched. The CDR3 covers 13 residues. Germline loops: CDR1 SNHLY, CDR2 FYNNEI. The CDR3 nucleotides read TGTGCCAGCACGGGACAGGTAACAGATACGCAGTATTTT. It yields the protein CASTGQVTDTQYF.

The chain recombines TRBV7-2 with TRBJ2-5; D gene uncertain. V was trimmed by 2 bases and J by 4 bases, leaving 8 bases between them. CDR3 length: 13 residues. The germline CDR1 and CDR2 sequences are SGHTA and FQGNSA. As DNA, the CDR3 is TGTGCCAGCAGCTTACAGCCGGGAGAGACCCAGTACTTC. This translates into CASSLQPGETQYF.

The genes are TRBV18 and TRBJ1-4; D is undetermined. The germline V gene encodes CDR1 KGHSH and CDR2 LQKENI. V lost 0 bases to trimming and J lost 3 bases, with 5 bases between them. This CDR3 spans 14 amino acids. CDR3 protein: CASSPPGANEKLFF. The CDR3 DNA sequence: TGTGCCAGCTCACCACCCGGAGCTAATGAAAAACTGTTTTTT.

The chain links TRBV30 to TRBJ2-7, with 8 nucleotides matching TRBD2. Germline V gives CDR1 GTSNPN, CDR2 SVGIG (reference sequence). V was clipped by 3 bases and J by 4 bases; unmatched bases: 8. The CDR3 has 14 residues. In nucleotides, the CDR3 is TGTGCCTGGAGGGCCCGCGGGAGGACGTACGAGCAGTACTTC. This encodes CAWRARGRTYEQYF.

The chain employs TRBV19 and TRBJ1-1; 7 bases match TRBD1. V shed 6 bases, J shed 0 bases, and the junction held 10 bases outside the gene matches. The CDR3 length is 16 residues. CDR1 and CDR2 (germline): LNHDA, SQIVND (reference sequence). The CDR3 protein is CASRNLGQSMNTEAFF. CDR3 nucleotides: TGTGCCAGTAGGAACTTGGGACAGAGTATGAACACTGAAGCTTTCTTT.

The V call is TRBV4-2, the J call TRBJ2-5, with D hard to call. Per the germline V gene, CDR1 is LGHNA and CDR2 is YNFKEQ. The V end was cut by 0 bases, the J end by 1 base, with 6 bases between. This CDR3 region has 14 residues. The CDR3 is CASSQDTSQETQYF. In nucleotides, the CDR3 is TGTGCCAGCAGCCAAGATACATCCCAAGAGACCCAGTACTTC.

This rearrangement joins TRBV5-1 to TRBJ2-7, with 7 bases identical to TRBD1. Germline V gene data show CDR1 as SGHRS and CDR2 as YFSETQ. J lost 5 bases, V lost 2 bases, and 10 bases had no gene match. The length of the CDR3 is 15 residues. CDR3 sequence: CASSLQGGAVHEQYF. In DNA form, the CDR3 reads TGCGCCAGCAGCTTACAAGGGGGCGCGGTCCACGAGCAGTACTTC.

The J gene is TRBJ2-3, the V gene TRBV6-5; no clear D. Germline CDR1 MNHEY, CDR2 SVGAGI. The CDR3 totals 12 residues. V gave up 0 bases and J gave up 5 bases, with 3 bases separating them. In DNA, the CDR3 is TGTGCCAGCAGTTACTCCGGAGATACGCAGTATTTT. Translation gives CASSYSGDTQYF.

J is TRBJ2-1 and V is TRBV7-7; possibly TRBD1 for D (5 bases). Germline V gene lookup returns CDR1 SSHAT and CDR2 FNYEAQ (reference sequence). The CDR3 is 13 amino acids. Deletions cut 1 base from V and 6 bases from J, with 7 bases between. The chain's CDR3 is CASSLDRSNEQFF. The CDR3 bases are TGTGCCAGCAGCTTAGACAGGAGCAATGAGCAGTTCTTC.

The rearrangement joins TRBV6-2 or TRBV6-3 to TRBJ2-2, with 9 positions matching TRBD1. The CDR3 totals 16 residues. The junction had 7 bases not matched to a gene; V was cut back by 4 bases and J by 4 bases. Germline V gene lookup returns CDR1 MNHEY and CDR2 SVGEGT. The CDR3 region has the DNA TGTGCCAGCAGTTCGCCGGGACAGGGACTCACCGGGGAGCTGTTTTTT. It translates to CASSSPGQGLTGELFF.

This chain links TRBV29-1 with TRBJ2-7, with 7 bases aligning to TRBD1. The germline V gene encodes CDR1 SQVTM and CDR2 ANQGSEA. V was clipped by 4 bases and J by 2 bases; unmatched bases: 2. The CDR3 is 12 amino acids. The CDR3 sequence is CSVADRAYEQYF. CDR3 coding DNA: TGCAGCGTTGCTGACAGGGCCTACGAGCAGTACTTC.

The J gene is TRBJ1-1, the V gene TRBV18, with D perhaps matching TRBD1 (6 bases). Deletions cut 0 bases from V and 0 bases from J, with 11 bases between. CDR1 and CDR2 (germline): KGHSH, LQKENI. The CDR3 is 16 amino acids. CDR3 loop: CASSPPVGTMNTEAFF. CDR3 bases: TGTGCCAGCTCACCACCGGTCGGGACAATGAACACTGAAGCTTTCTTT.

Points on this clone: The same CDR3 also results from other DNA sequences found in this sample. The V call is TRBV6-5, the J call TRBJ1-2; tentative D call: TRBD1 (6 bases). CDR1 MNHEY and CDR2 SVGAGI come from the germline V gene. V shed 6 bases and J shed 4 bases, with 15 bases lying between them. This CDR3 contains 14 residues. CDR3 nucleotides: TGTGCCAGCAGCTACGGAGGACAGCCCTATGGCTACACCTTC. It specifies CASSYGGQPYGYTF.

This clone was seen only a few times. The rearrangement joins TRBV9 to TRBJ1-5; no definite D call. V was clipped by 3 bases and J by 3 bases, with 13 bases between them. The CDR3 has 15 residues. Germline V gene sequence: CDR1 SGDLS, CDR2 YYNGEE. The DNA for the CDR3 is TGTGCCAGCAGCGCCGCCGGGGAATCCAATCAGCCCCAGCATTTT. Protein sequence: CASSAAGESNQPQHF.

V is TRBV2 and J is TRBJ2-6, with D perhaps TRBD1 (5 bases). Germline V gives CDR1 SNHLY, CDR2 FYNNEI. Between the trimmed V and J ends, which lost 5 bases and 0 bases, there was a span of 14 bases. This CDR3 is 17 amino acids long. CDR3 sequence (DNA): TGTGCCAGCAGTCCGAGACAGCGAAACTCTGGGGCCAACGTCCTGACTTTC. It codes for CASSPRQRNSGANVLTF.

This clone occurred once. This chain links TRBV7-9 with TRBJ1-2; tentatively, D is TRBD1 (5 bases). The length of the CDR3 is 15 residues. Looked up from germline, CDR1 is SEHNR and CDR2 is FQNEAQ (reference sequence). Trimming left V 5 bases short and J 4 bases short, with 17 bases between. CDR3 sequence reads: CASSPMAGRGYGYTF. In DNA, the CDR3 is TGTGCCAGCAGCCCCATGGCAGGGCGCGGCTATGGCTACACCTTC.

The gene calls are TRBV6-5 and TRBJ2-7; TRBD2 agrees at 8 bases. V shed 7 bases, J shed 1 base, and the junction held 3 bases outside the gene matches. CDR1 and CDR2 from the germline V gene are MNHEY and SVGAGI. The CDR3 is made up of 13 amino acids. DNA for the CDR3: TGTGCCAGCACGGGACTAGGTTCCTACGAGCAGTACTTC. Encoded protein: CASTGLGSYEQYF.

The V and J genes are TRBV10-3 and TRBJ1-2; the D is unclear. The germline CDR1 and CDR2 sequences are ENHRY and SYGVKD. The CDR3 has 13 residues. V was pared by 10 bases and J by 0 bases, with 12 bases between. CDR3 loop: CATRSPTNYGYTF. CDR3 DNA sequence: TGTGCCACCCGGTCTCCCACTAACTATGGCTACACCTTC.

The J gene is TRBJ2-7, the V gene TRBV6-6; possible D gene TRBD1, 6 bases. The CDR3 is 16 amino acids. Germline CDR1 and CDR2: MNHNY and SVGAGI (reference sequence). Trimming shortened V by 0 bases and J by 3 bases, and 15 bases separated the two germline ends. The CDR3 protein is CASSYSNRESLYEQYF. The CDR3 DNA follows: TGTGCCAGCAGTTACTCTAACAGGGAATCGCTCTACGAGCAGTACTTC.

The chain carries TRBV30 and TRBJ2-7; 10 bases agree with TRBD2. The CDR3 sequence is 15 residues long. J gave up 2 bases and V 2 bases, and 6 bases lay outside the gene matches. From germline, CDR1 is GTSNPN and CDR2 SVGIG (reference sequence). CDR3 sequence reads: CAWSFQREGPYEQYF. The CDR3 DNA sequence: TGTGCCTGGAGTTTTCAGCGGGAGGGCCCCTACGAGCAGTACTTC.

The chain links TRBV7-9 to TRBJ2-7, with TRBD2 as a possible D gene (5 bases). The CDR3 sequence is 14 residues long. Trimming took 10 bases from V and 6 from J, leaving 22 bases between them. Germline-derived CDR1 and CDR2 are SEHNR and FQNEAQ (reference sequence). This chain's CDR3 is CATYRGRKYLEQYF. The CDR3 coding sequence is TGTGCCACCTACCGGGGAAGAAAATACCTCGAGCAGTACTTC. Combining the CDR3 with reference TRBV7-9 and TRBJ2-7 gives the whole variable domain DTGVSQNPRHKITKRGQNVTFRCDPISEHNRLYWYRQTLGQGPEFLTYFQNEAQLEKSRLLSDRFSAERPKGSFSTLEIQRTEQGDSAMYLCATYRGRKYLEQYFGPGTRLTVT.

This chain links TRBV5-1 with TRBJ1-5; TRBD1 matches 9 bases. After removal of 8 bases from V and 3 bases from J, the junction contained 3 bases not matched to a gene. This CDR3 has 13 residues. Germline V gene data show CDR1 as SGHRS and CDR2 as YFSETQ. The CDR3 nucleotides read TGCGCCAGTCGGGACAGGGACAATCAGCCCCAGCATTTT. It encodes CASRDRDNQPQHF. Supplemented by reference TRBV5-1 and TRBJ1-5, the full variable domain reads KAGVTQTPRYLIKTRGQQVTLSCSPISGHRSVSWYQQTPGQGLQFLFEYFSETQRNKGNFPGRFSGRQFSNSRSEMNVSTLELGDSALYLCASRDRDNQPQHFGDGTRLSIL.

The chain recombines TRBV6-5 with TRBJ2-7; TRBD2 matches at 12 bases. Germline CDR1 is MNHEY and CDR2 is SVGAGI. The CDR3 is made up of 15 amino acids. Trimming cost V 4 bases and J 1 base; bases outside gene matches: 2. As DNA, the CDR3 is TGTGCCAGCAGTTCGCTAGCGGGAGGGTCCTACGAGCAGTACTTC. Protein product: CASSSLAGGSYEQYF.

The chain carries TRBV27 and TRBJ1-2; D remains ambiguous. Germline values: CDR1 MNHEY, CDR2 SMNVEV (reference sequence). V lost 3 bases to trimming and J lost 4 bases, with 12 bases between them. CDR3 length equals 14 residues. The CDR3 DNA is TGTGCCAGCAGTTTGGGCAGGACTGCCTATGGCTACACCTTC. Amino acids: CASSLGRTAYGYTF.